The entry below gives a single T cell receptor (beta chain) sequence along with its context. TCRdb reprocessed the reads via MiXCR and lists one record per CDR3 protein. The sample shows approximately 500,000 distinct CDR3 sequences, 16% of them seen only once. These data originate in a study of T cell repertoires in cytomegalovirus infection. CDR3 length: 16 amino acids. Germline V gives CDR1 MDHEN, CDR2 SYDVKM. V lost 10 bases to trimming and J lost 6 bases; unmatched junction nucleotides: 12. The rearrangement uses TRBV28 and TRBJ2-3; 14 positions agree with TRBD2. This receptor was taken from a human donor in good health (CMV status not recorded). Some clones in this sample may be carry-over from other donors' samples. Material: CD8+ T cells from PBMCs. The CDR3 region is CATYARLAGGVDTQYF. In nucleotides, the CDR3 is TGTGCCACCTACGCCCGACTAGCGGGAGGGGTGGATACGCAGTATTTT.